The rows below give T cell receptor beta chains drawn from one sample of a study of technical replicates of blood from several donors. Some clones are missing from TCRdb's copy, which holds only in-frame ones; the method was immunoSEQ multiplex PCR. The top ten hold approximately 0.2% of the sample, which has 65,000 to 90,000 clones, over 95% seen once. Input material: T cells isolated from PBMCs. Receptors originate from a human donor in good health. CDR3s include the opening cysteine and the closing phenylalanine or tryptophan. A D gene is named only where the DNA matches it firmly. A row's size may be missing; if present it is once, few, many or a size class.

clone size | J gene | D gene | V gene | CDR3 protein | CDR3 DNA
few | TRBJ2-1 | NA | TRBV6-5 | CASSLATEQFF | TGTGCCAGCAGCTTAGCCACTGAGCAGTTCTTC
NA | TRBJ2-6 | NA | TRBV27 | CASRDKTGHYFTGANVLTF | TGTGCCAGCAGAGACAAGACGGGACACTACTTCACTGGGGCCAACGTCCTGACTTTC
NA | TRBJ2-5 | NA | TRBV28 | CASSLVLFETQYF | TGTGCCAGCAGTTTAGTACTATTTGAGACCCAGTACTTC
NA | TRBJ1-3 | NA | TRBV4-3 | CASSQGQGNTIYF | TGCGCCAGCAGCCAAGGGCAGGGAAACACCATATATTTT
NA | TRBJ2-2 | TRBD2 | TRBV5-4 | CASSGTSGPSNTGELFF | TGTGCCAGCAGCGGAACTAGCGGGCCTTCGAACACCGGGGAGCTGTTTTTT
NA | TRBJ1-1 | NA | TRBV10-3 | CAINQKEATEAFF | TGTGCCATCAACCAGAAGGAGGCTACTGAAGCTTTCTTT
NA | TRBJ2-5 | NA | TRBV7-3 | CASSLMGGNQETQYF | TGTGCCAGCAGCTTAATGGGCGGGAACCAAGAGACCCAGTACTTC
NA | TRBJ2-3 | NA | TRBV5-1 | CASSQGLTRDTQYF | TGCGCCAGCAGCCAAGGACTGACTCGGGATACGCAGTATTTT
NA | TRBJ1-2 | NA | TRBV2 | CASASGHYGYTF | TGTGCCAGTGCGTCGGGACATTATGGCTACACCTTC
NA | TRBJ2-7 | TRBD1 | TRBV30 | CAWSAGTGKIYEQYF | TGTGCCTGGAGTGCCGGGACAGGGAAGATCTACGAGCAGTACTTC
once | TRBJ2-7 | NA | TRBV5-1 | CASRSGGSYEQYF | TGCGCCAGCAGATCCGGGGGCTCCTACGAGCAGTACTTC
NA | TRBJ2-5 | TRBD2 | TRBV5-4 | CASSARPAGGPWETQYF | TGTGCCAGCAGCGCCCGCCCAGCGGGAGGGCCATGGGAGACCCAGTACTTC
once | TRBJ1-2 | TRBD1 | TRBV5-4 | CASSPGQGYYGYTF | TGTGCCAGCAGCCCGGGACAGGGTTACTATGGCTACACCTTC
NA | TRBJ1-3 | TRBD1 | TRBV15 | CATSARGGDRASF | TGTGCCACCAGCGCCCGCGGTGGGGACAGGGCTTCCTTT
NA | TRBJ1-1 | NA | TRBV18 | CASSRQYMNTEAFF | TGTGCCAGCTCACGACAGTACATGAACACTGAAGCTTTCTTT
NA | TRBJ2-1 | NA | TRBV9 | CASSTYDGHYNEQFF | TGTGCCAGCAGCACATACGACGGACACTACAATGAGCAGTTCTTC
NA | TRBJ2-3 | TRBD2 | TRBV10-3 | CAINRASGATDTQYF | TGTGCCATCAACCGGGCTAGCGGGGCCACAGATACGCAGTATTTT
NA | TRBJ2-1 | TRBD2 | TRBV6-1 | CASSDVAGEYNEQFF | TGTGCCAGCAGTGATGTTGCGGGAGAATACAATGAGCAGTTCTTC
NA | TRBJ2-1 | TRBD2 | TRBV11-2 | CASSFESGRGGNEQFF | TGTGCCAGCAGCTTCGAAAGCGGGAGGGGAGGCAATGAGCAGTTCTTC
NA | TRBJ2-1 | TRBD2 | TRBV7-3 | CASSPYSGRPFYNEQFF | TGTGCCAGCAGCCCCTATAGCGGGCGCCCCTTCTACAATGAGCAGTTCTTC
NA | TRBJ1-1 | NA | TRBV11-2 | CASSLDSGVGTEAFF | TGTGCCAGCAGCTTAGACTCGGGAGTTGGAACTGAAGCTTTCTTT
NA | TRBJ2-3 | NA | TRBV28 | CAIQTGTKQSDTQYF | TGTGCCATCCAAACCGGGACAAAGCAATCGGATACGCAGTATTTT
NA | TRBJ1-5 | TRBD1 | TRBV28 | CASSRTGRPQPQHF | TGTGCCAGCAGTCGGACAGGGAGGCCTCAGCCCCAGCATTTT
NA | TRBJ2-1 | NA | TRBV27 | CASSFLNEQFF | TGTGCCAGCAGTTTCCTCAATGAGCAGTTCTTC
NA | TRBJ2-7 | NA | TRBV10-3 | CAISESVMAGLAYEQYF | TGTGCCATCAGTGAGTCTGTCATGGCGGGTTTAGCCTACGAGCAGTACTTC
NA | TRBJ2-1 | TRBD2 | TRBV25-1 | CASSASGRGSYNEQFF | TGTGCCAGCAGTGCGAGCGGGAGAGGATCCTACAATGAGCAGTTCTTC
NA | TRBJ2-5 | TRBD1 | TRBV6-5 | CASSSDRFQETQYF | TGTGCCAGCAGTTCGGACAGGTTCCAAGAGACCCAGTACTTC
once | TRBJ2-7 | NA | TRBV6-5 | CASSYGQNYEQYF | TGTGCCAGCAGTTACGGACAGAACTACGAGCAGTACTTC
NA | TRBJ2-7 | TRBD2 | TRBV7-2 | CASSFLVAGKYEQYF | TGTGCCAGCAGCTTTCTGGTAGCGGGGAAGTACGAGCAGTACTTC
NA | TRBJ1-1 | NA | TRBV10-3 | CAISERGASGVTEAFF | TGTGCCATCAGTGAGAGGGGAGCCTCAGGGGTTACTGAAGCTTTCTTT
NA | TRBJ2-7 | TRBD1 | TRBV7-6 | CASTPGTGGSYEQYF | TGTGCCAGCACCCCGGGGACAGGGGGATCCTACGAGCAGTACTTC
NA | TRBJ2-1 | NA | TRBV20-1 | CSAREAREQFF | TGCAGTGCTAGAGAAGCCAGGGAGCAGTTCTTC
once | TRBJ2-1 | NA | TRBV11-3 | CASSFGNEQFF | TGTGCCAGCAGCTTCGGCAATGAGCAGTTCTTC
NA | TRBJ2-5 | TRBD1 | TRBV29-1 | CSVGLTGAETQYF | TGCAGCGTGGGCTTGACAGGGGCAGAGACCCAGTACTTC
NA | TRBJ2-1 | TRBD2 | TRBV19 | CASSILAGGPSSSQFF | TGTGCCAGTAGTATTTTGGCGGGAGGGCCAAGCTCCTCGCAGTTCTTC
NA | TRBJ1-5 | NA | TRBV4-2 | CASSQETGQLNQPQHF | TGTGCCAGCAGCCAAGAAACAGGACAGCTAAATCAGCCCCAGCATTTT
NA | TRBJ1-4 | TRBD1 | TRBV5-1 | CASSWDSNEKLFF | TGCGCCAGCAGCTGGGACAGTAATGAAAAACTGTTTTTT
once | TRBJ2-2 | TRBD1 | TRBV6-5 | CASSTDRVGTGELFF | TGTGCCAGCAGTACGGACAGGGTGGGCACCGGGGAGCTGTTTTTT
few | TRBJ2-7 | TRBD2 | TRBV7-8 | CASSVGLAVTYEQYF | TGTGCCAGCAGCGTGGGACTAGCGGTGACCTACGAGCAGTACTTC
NA | TRBJ2-7 | TRBD2 | TRBV6-5 | CASSYYPGLERYEQYF | TGTGCCAGCAGTTACTACCCGGGACTAGAGCGTTACGAGCAGTACTTC
NA | TRBJ2-3 | TRBD2 | TRBV6-5 | CASSYSRGTDTQYF | TGTGCCAGCAGTTACTCGCGGGGGACAGATACGCAGTATTTT
NA | TRBJ2-7 | TRBD1 | TRBV5-1 | CASSRPSQGSPYEQYF | TGCGCCAGCAGTAGACCCTCACAGGGGAGCCCCTACGAGCAGTACTTC
NA | TRBJ1-1 | NA | TRBV19 | CASSTTGSGTEAFF | TGTGCCAGTAGTACTACAGGGAGCGGCACTGAAGCTTTCTTT
once | TRBJ1-1 | TRBD1 | TRBV7-2 | CASSFFDRGTEAFF | TGTGCCAGCAGCTTCTTCGACAGGGGCACTGAAGCTTTCTTT
NA | TRBJ2-7 | TRBD2 | TRBV4-3 | CASSQDKREVTYEQYF | TGCGCCAGCAGCCAAGACAAGCGGGAGGTCACCTACGAGCAGTACTTC
NA | TRBJ2-7 | NA | TRBV5-6 | CASSLEQGLPYEQYF | TGTGCCAGCAGCTTAGAACAGGGCCTCCCTTACGAGCAGTACTTC
NA | TRBJ2-5 | NA | TRBV18 | CASSPVPGLNAQETQYF | TGTGCCAGCTCACCCGTCCCAGGTCTAAACGCCCAAGAGACCCAGTACTTC
NA | TRBJ1-2 | NA | TRBV7-2 | CASSLGQYLYGYTF | TGTGCCAGCAGCTTAGGACAGTACCTCTATGGCTACACCTTC
NA | TRBJ1-1 | NA | TRBV2 | CASRVDRLNTEAFF | TGTGCCAGCAGGGTCGACAGGCTAAACACTGAAGCTTTCTTT
NA | TRBJ2-3 | TRBD2 | TRBV19 | CASSLREGSADTQYF | TGTGCCAGTAGTTTGAGGGAGGGGTCGGCAGATACGCAGTATTTT
NA | TRBJ1-4 | TRBD1 | TRBV19 | CASSTGTGVWNEKLFF | TGTGCCAGTTCAACCGGGACAGGGGTATGGAATGAAAAACTGTTTTTT
NA | TRBJ2-1 | NA | TRBV27 | CASSFLGVGYSEQFF | TGTGCCAGCAGTTTCCTGGGAGTGGGGTACAGTGAGCAGTTCTTC